A single sample is the source of the 23 T cell receptor beta chains below, sequenced in a study of T cells in Graves' hyperthyroidism and ophthalmopathy. Amplified regions were TCR beta CDR3 sequences from RNA transcripts. Initially, a first-round RT-PCR of the TCR CDR3 employed the HTBI primer set. Each CDR3 protein gets one entry after TCRdb re-called the multiplex PCR reads with MiXCR. Seen here are 640,000 or so distinct CDR3 sequences, about 15% observed once, and the top ten hold around 4.5%. The specimen was blood. These TCRs come from a middle-aged woman with Graves' ophthalmopathy.

This chain uses TRBV6-1 with TRBJ2-7, with TRBD2 matching 11 bases. CDR1 and CDR2 (germline): MNHNS, SASEGT. The CDR3 sequence is 15 residues long. Germline trimming cut 0 bases from V and 3 bases from J; bases unmatched to any gene: 1. The CDR3 DNA reads as TGTGCCAGCAGTGAAGCGGGACTAGCGGTCTACGAGCAGTACTTC. Its protein is CASSEAGLAVYEQYF.

This clonotype was detected only a few times. The rearrangement links TRBV4-2 to TRBJ1-1; D gene uncertain. The CDR3 is 14 amino acids. Germline CDR1 reads LGHNA; CDR2 reads YNFKEQ. The V and J ends lost 4 bases and 4 bases respectively, with 13 bases between them. The chain's CDR3 is CASSPRPGSTEAFF. CDR3 sequence (DNA): TGTGCCAGCAGCCCCCGTCCAGGTTCCACTGAAGCTTTCTTT.

This clonotype came up many times. The CDR3 is CASSDLAGSPYEQYF. For the CDR3, the DNA is TGTGCCAGCAGTGATTTAGCGGGATCCCCCTACGAGCAGTACTTC. The chain couples TRBV2 to TRBJ2-7, with 8 bases lining up with TRBD2. This CDR3 contains 15 residues. Germline V gives CDR1 SNHLY, CDR2 FYNNEI. V shed 3 bases, J shed 2 bases, and the junction held 6 bases outside the gene matches. The complete variable domain, with remaining parts taken from reference TRBV2 and TRBJ2-7, reads EPEVTQTPSHQVTQMGQEVILRCVPISNHLYFYWYRQILGQKVEFLVSFYNNEISEKSEIFDDQFSVERPDGSNFTLKIRSTKLEDSAMYFCASSDLAGSPYEQYFGPGTRLTVT.

The rearrangement joins TRBV11-1 to TRBJ2-7, with 9 bases that match TRBD1. The CDR3 loop spans 16 amino acids. Losses at the gene ends were 5 bases for V and 7 bases for J; bases not matched to a gene: 15. Germline V CDR1 and CDR2: SGHAT, FQDESV (reference sequence). The CDR3 spells CASSTSGTGLIGEQYF. The CDR3 DNA follows: TGTGCCAGCAGCACCTCTGGGACAGGGTTGATCGGGGAGCAGTACTTC.

This clonotype was seen repeatedly, ten times or more. The V gene is TRBV4-2, the J gene TRBJ1-5; the D is unclear. V lost 0 bases, J lost 5 bases, and 8 bases lay in between. The CDR3 is 14 amino acids. From germline, CDR1 is LGHNA and CDR2 YNFKEQ. The CDR3 loop reads CASSQERVDQPQHF. The CDR3, as DNA: TGTGCCAGCAGCCAAGAGCGTGTAGATCAGCCCCAGCATTTT.

This rearrangement joins TRBV6-1 to TRBJ1-3; D not certain. The germline CDR1 and CDR2 sequences are MNHNS and SASEGT. Trimming removed 6 bases at V and 3 bases at J, with 12 bases between. The CDR3 totals 14 residues. CDR3 loop: CASRARGIGNTIYF. CDR3 DNA sequence: TGTGCCAGCAGGGCTCGGGGAATTGGAAACACCATATATTTT.

This clonotype was picked up many times. The J gene is TRBJ2-7, the V gene TRBV18; the D gene could be TRBD1 or TRBD2 (5 bases each). V shed 0 bases and J shed 6 bases, with 9 bases lying between them. CDR3 length: 13 amino acids. The germline CDR1 and CDR2 sequences are KGHSH and LQKENI. Written as DNA, the CDR3 is TGTGCCAGCTCACCACCCGTGAGGGGCGAGCAGTACTTC. Residues: CASSPPVRGEQYF.

This clonotype appeared many times. This rearrangement joins TRBV6-5 to TRBJ1-6; a possible D gene is TRBD1 (6 bases). Trimming pared 4 bases from V and 8 bases from J, leaving 15 bases between. This CDR3 is built from 15 residues. The germline gives CDR1 MNHEY, CDR2 SVGAGI. The CDR3: CASSWGTGGDSPLHF. DNA for the CDR3: TGTGCCAGCAGTTGGGGGACGGGGGGCGATTCACCCCTCCACTTT.

This clonotype appeared a few times. The V call is TRBV12-5, the J call TRBJ2-7; 8 bases align to TRBD1. J gave up 6 bases and V 3 bases, and 4 bases lay outside the gene matches. This CDR3 spans 13 amino acids. Germline values: CDR1 LGHNT, CDR2 FRNRAP. DNA for the CDR3: TGTGCTAGTGGTTTAGGACAGGGCCTCGAGCAGTACTTC. This translates into CASGLGQGLEQYF.

This clonotype was seen many times. The J gene is TRBJ1-1, the V gene TRBV6-1; the D gene is possibly TRBD1 (5 bases). The germline V and J ends were trimmed by 5 bases and 1 base, with 11 bases remaining between them. In germline, CDR1 is MNHNS, CDR2 SASEGT. There are 14 residues in the CDR3. CDR3 loop: CASSPTGANTEAFF. CDR3 sequence (DNA): TGTGCCAGCAGTCCCACCGGGGCGAACACTGAAGCTTTCTTT.

This clonotype was seen at least ten times. This rearrangement joins TRBV24-1 to TRBJ2-7, with TRBD1 matching over 7 bases. The CDR3 runs to 13 residues. Per the germline V gene, CDR1 is KGHDR and CDR2 is SFDVKD. Trimming at V came to 7 bases and at J to 2 bases, leaving 4 bases not matched to a gene. CDR3 nucleotides: TGTGCCACCAGCGACAGGGCAACCTACGAGCAGTACTTC. The encoded protein is CATSDRATYEQYF.

Ten or more counts support this clonotype. This chain links TRBV7-9 with TRBJ2-7; D ambiguous. Trimming took off 1 base at V and 4 bases at J, with 11 bases between the two ends. The CDR3 covers 14 residues. CDR1 and CDR2 from the germline V gene are SEHNR and FQNEAQ (reference sequence). Here the CDR3 reads CASSLVSNYYEQYF. The CDR3 DNA reads TGTGCCAGCAGCTTAGTCTCCAATTATTACGAGCAGTACTTC.

The chain employs TRBV6-2 or TRBV6-3 and TRBJ2-7, with 11 nucleotides matching TRBD1. CDR1 and CDR2 from the germline V gene are MNHEY and SVGEGT. The CDR3 extends over 17 amino acids. Trimming took 0 bases from V and 3 from J; bases not matched to a gene: 7. This CDR3 is CASSYSISGTGGYEQYF. Written as DNA, the CDR3 is TGTGCCAGCAGTTACTCGATTTCCGGGACAGGGGGCTACGAGCAGTACTTC.

The V and J genes are TRBV30 and TRBJ1-2; 7 bases fit TRBD1. Per the germline V gene, CDR1 is GTSNPN and CDR2 is SVGIG (reference sequence). The CDR3 extends over 13 amino acids. V lost 3 bases and J lost 2; bases outside the gene matches: 3. CDR3 in DNA: TGTGCCTGGAGCATCAGGGGGAACTATGGCTACACCTTC. This encodes CAWSIRGNYGYTF. Full variable domain (remainder filled in from reference TRBV30 and TRBJ1-2): SQTIHQWPATLVQPVGSPLSLECTVEGTSNPNLYWYRQAAGRGLQLLFYSVGIGQISSEVPQNLSASRPQDRQFILSSKKLLLSDSGFYLCAWSIRGNYGYTFGSGTRLTVV.

This clonotype was seen many times. CDR3: CASSVLGGAKETQYF. In DNA form, the CDR3 reads TGTGCCAGCAGCGTTCTCGGCGGGGCTAAAGAGACCCAGTACTTC. The chain recombines TRBV9 with TRBJ2-5; possible D gene TRBD2, 6 bases. V shed 2 bases and J shed 3 bases, with 14 bases lying between them. The germline V gene encodes CDR1 SGDLS and CDR2 YYNGEE. This CDR3 is 15 amino acids long.

The rearrangement uses TRBV30 and TRBJ1-5; 7 bases agree with TRBD1. V lost 0 bases and J lost 7; bases outside the gene matches: 3. CDR3 size: 13 residues. Germline loops: CDR1 GTSNPN, CDR2 SVGIG (reference sequence). The CDR3 here is CAWSVQGYQPQHF. In DNA, the CDR3 is TGTGCCTGGAGTGTACAGGGGTACCAGCCCCAGCATTTT. Combining the CDR3 with reference TRBV30 and TRBJ1-5 gives the whole variable domain SQTIHQWPATLVQPVGSPLSLECTVEGTSNPNLYWYRQAAGRGLQLLFYSVGIGQISSEVPQNLSASRPQDRQFILSSKKLLLSDSGFYLCAWSVQGYQPQHFGDGTRLSIL.

This clonotype was observed at least ten times. The V call is TRBV6-1, the J call TRBJ2-5; 8 bases match TRBD2. The CDR3 totals 15 residues. V shed 3 bases and J 5 bases; nucleotides not matched to a gene: 8. Per germline, CDR1 MNHNS and CDR2 SASEGT. The CDR3 sequence is CASSEGTGGVETQYF. CDR3 nucleotides: TGTGCCAGCAGTGAGGGTACGGGAGGGGTTGAGACCCAGTACTTC.

This clonotype turned up a few times. The chain is built from TRBV7-9 and TRBJ2-5, with D unclear. The V gene lost 7 bases and the J gene lost 4 bases, with 10 bases spanning the gap. This CDR3 is 12 amino acids long. Germline lookup yields CDR1 SEHNR and CDR2 FQNEAQ (reference sequence). For the CDR3, the DNA is TGTGCCAGCACCCTTTGGGGAGAGACCCAGTACTTC. It is translated as CASTLWGETQYF. The whole variable domain, filled in from reference TRBV7-9 and TRBJ2-5, reads DTGVSQNPRHKITKRGQNVTFRCDPISEHNRLYWYRQTLGQGPEFLTYFQNEAQLEKSRLLSDRFSAERPKGSFSTLEIQRTEQGDSAMYLCASTLWGETQYFGPGTRLLVL.

This clonotype was seen ten or more times. V gene TRBV29-1 combines with J gene TRBJ2-3; 7 bases line up with TRBD2. V gave up 3 bases and J gave up 1 base; unmatched junction bases: 4. Germline CDR1 SQVTM, CDR2 ANQGSEA. The CDR3 has 14 residues. For the CDR3, the DNA is TGCAGCGTTGAGGCGGGAGAGGGCACAGATACGCAGTATTTT. This sequence encodes CSVEAGEGTDTQYF.

The V call is TRBV5-1, the J call TRBJ1-1; TRBD1 might be the D (6 bases). The V end was cut by 2 bases, the J end by 7 bases, with 12 bases between. CDR1 is SGHRS and CDR2 is YFSETQ in the germline V gene. The CDR3 runs to 13 residues. The CDR3 DNA sequence: TGCGCCAGCAGCTTAGCAGGGGCAAGTGAAGCTTTCTTT. Translating gives CASSLAGASEAFF.

This clonotype was picked up a small number of times. V is TRBV19 and J is TRBJ1-6; tentatively, D is TRBD1 (5 bases). This CDR3 spans 13 amino acids. V was shortened by 5 bases and J by 5 bases, with 7 bases between the two germline ends. The germline gives CDR1 LNHDA, CDR2 SQIVND (reference sequence). The CDR3 region has the DNA TGTGCCAGTAGTTCGACAGATAATTCACCCCTCCACTTT. Translation: CASSSTDNSPLHF.

This clonotype was detected once. The junction differs from germline at one of its ends, possibly a read error. The rearrangement links TRBV14 to TRBJ1-6; D not resolved. The CDR3 length is 13 residues. Germline lookup yields CDR1 SGHDN and CDR2 FVKESK. The CDR3 bases are TGTTCCAGCAGCCATGGGGTCGGATCACCCCTCCACTTT. Protein: CSSSHGVGSPLHF.

This clonotype has only a few counts. V usage is TRBV6-1 and J usage is TRBJ2-3; the D gene is possibly TRBD2 (6 bases). Deletions cut 6 bases from V and 2 bases from J, with 18 bases between. CDR3 size: 16 residues. Germline-derived CDR1 and CDR2 are MNHNS and SASEGT. CDR3 loop: CASRPSSLAYTDTQYF. CDR3 bases: TGTGCCAGCAGACCAAGTTCCCTAGCGTACACAGATACGCAGTATTTT.